This passage covers 10 T cell receptor beta chains from one sample sequenced in a study of blood T cell repertoires in COVID-19. Only in-frame clones appear in the TCRdb table, and some are missing; sequencing was by immunoSEQ multiplex PCR. The sample includes over 150,000 clones, 70% to 90% of them seen just once. The sequencing sample was made of peripheral blood. The origin of the receptors is a man aged 35-49 years with acute or convalescent COVID-19.

This CDR3 reads CASGGSVGGTEAFF. In nucleotides, the CDR3 is TGCGCCAGCGGGGGGAGTGTGGGTGGCACTGAAGCTTTCTTT. The J gene is TRBJ1-1, the V gene TRBV10-2; D perhaps matches TRBD1 (5 bases). Trimming removed 8 bases at V and 4 bases at J, with 17 bases between. Germline assignment: CDR1 WSHSY and CDR2 SAAADI. CDR3 size: 14 residues.

The chain employs TRBV29-1 and TRBJ1-2; weak D call: TRBD1 (5 bases). The germline gives CDR1 SQVTM, CDR2 ANQGSEA. CDR3 length: 14 amino acids. Trimming took off 5 bases at V and 1 base at J, with 14 bases between the two ends. CDR3 DNA: TGCAGCGTTTTAGGTTCGACAGATAACTATGGCTACACCTTC. Its protein product is CSVLGSTDNYGYTF.

CDR3 amino acids: CASSHLWTGGVDGYTF. The CDR3 DNA follows: TGTGCCAGCAGCCACCTATGGACAGGGGGCGTTGATGGCTACACCTTC. V and J are TRBV3-1 (or the pseudogene TRBV3-2) and TRBJ1-2; 11 bases are shared with TRBD1. From germline, CDR1 is LGHDT and CDR2 YNNKEL (reference sequence). The CDR3 runs 16 residues. Trimming cost V 3 bases and J 6 bases; bases outside gene matches: 9.

The chain employs TRBV28 and TRBJ1-1, with no clear D. Germline assignment: CDR1 MDHEN and CDR2 SYDVKM. V lost 4 bases to trimming and J lost 6 bases, with 9 bases between them. The CDR3 contains 12 residues. In nucleotides, the CDR3 is TGTGCCAGCAGTTCCTCAGTGGCTGAAGCTTTCTTT. Encoded protein: CASSSSVAEAFF.

This clone was observed a handful of times. This rearrangement joins TRBV28 to TRBJ1-2, with D perhaps matching TRBD1 (6 bases). The CDR3 spans 13 residues. In germline, CDR1 is MDHEN, CDR2 SYDVKM. Trimming shortened V by 5 bases and J by 4 bases, and 11 bases separated the two germline ends. In nucleotides, the CDR3 is TGTGCCAGCAGTCGCGGACAGCTCTATGGCTACACCTTC. Translated, it gives CASSRGQLYGYTF.

This chain joins TRBV9 and TRBJ2-3; D might be TRBD1 (7 bases). This CDR3 spans 17 amino acids. V lost 4 bases and J lost 4, with 22 bases in between. Germline CDR1 reads SGDLS; CDR2 reads YYNGEE. CDR3 nucleotide sequence: TGTGCCAGCAGCACGGGACTGAAAGGGGGCGGCGCAGATACGCAGTATTTT. Translated, it gives CASSTGLKGGGADTQYF.

This clone was seen a handful of times. The chain carries TRBV4-1 and TRBJ2-7, with D hard to call. The CDR3 has 16 amino acids. V was clipped by 2 bases and J by 0 bases, with 14 bases between them. Germline CDR1 and CDR2: MGHRA and YSYEKL. The CDR3 sequence: CASSQSMTSGSYEQYF. The CDR3 DNA reads TGCGCCAGCAGCCAAAGTATGACCTCGGGCTCCTACGAGCAGTACTTC.

This chain joins TRBV7-9 and TRBJ1-4, with 7 bases aligning to TRBD1. This CDR3 contains 15 residues. Losses at the gene ends were 5 bases for V and 2 bases for J; bases not matched to a gene: 5. Looked up from germline, CDR1 is SEHNR and CDR2 is FQNEAQ (reference sequence). The CDR3 bases are TGTGCCAGCAGCGTAGACAGGGCCACTAATGAAAAACTGTTTTTT. It yields the protein CASSVDRATNEKLFF.

The J gene is TRBJ2-3, the V gene TRBV5-4; TRBD1 aligns across 11 bases. Germline values: CDR1 SGHNT, CDR2 YYREEE (reference sequence). Trimming took 2 bases from V and 6 from J; bases not matched to a gene: 8. This CDR3 comprises 16 residues. The CDR3 DNA reads TGTGCCAGCAGCTTTCCGGGACAGGGGGTCGCTGATACGCAGTATTTT. This gives the protein CASSFPGQGVADTQYF.

The chain recombines TRBV5-4 with TRBJ1-5; 8 nucleotides agree with TRBD1. Germline CDR1 reads SGHNT; CDR2 reads YYREEE (reference sequence). The CDR3 covers 19 residues. The J segment lost 0 bases and the V segment lost 2 bases, leaving 13 bases of the junction unmatched. The CDR3 nucleotides read TGTGCCAGCAGCTTCATTAGGCCGGGACAGGAATATAGCAATCAGCCCCAGCATTTT. Residues: CASSFIRPGQEYSNQPQHF.